This T cell receptor beta chain was recovered during a study of Graves' ophthalmopathy and Graves' hyperthyroidism. The CDR3 runs 9 residues. CDR1 SQVTM and CDR2 ANQGSEA come from the germline V gene. V was pared by 4 bases and J by 9 bases, with 4 bases between. People with hyperthyroidism were aged 18 to 65 and newly diagnosed, under 2 months' duration. TCR beta CDR3 amplification used RNA transcripts. First-round RT-PCR employed HTBI primers, with a second-round multiplex PCR after it. In TCRdb, the multiplex PCR reads were re-called with MiXCR into one record per CDR3 protein. The sample holds about 500,000 distinct CDR3 sequences, about 40% seen once.

The origin of this receptor is an adult man with Graves' hyperthyroidism. The chain links TRBV29-1 to TRBJ1-3; D remains ambiguous. Sequenced input: peripheral blood or thyroid tissue (not recorded which). As DNA, the CDR3 is TGCAGCGTTGTGGGCACCATATATTTT. This gives the protein CSVVGTIYF.